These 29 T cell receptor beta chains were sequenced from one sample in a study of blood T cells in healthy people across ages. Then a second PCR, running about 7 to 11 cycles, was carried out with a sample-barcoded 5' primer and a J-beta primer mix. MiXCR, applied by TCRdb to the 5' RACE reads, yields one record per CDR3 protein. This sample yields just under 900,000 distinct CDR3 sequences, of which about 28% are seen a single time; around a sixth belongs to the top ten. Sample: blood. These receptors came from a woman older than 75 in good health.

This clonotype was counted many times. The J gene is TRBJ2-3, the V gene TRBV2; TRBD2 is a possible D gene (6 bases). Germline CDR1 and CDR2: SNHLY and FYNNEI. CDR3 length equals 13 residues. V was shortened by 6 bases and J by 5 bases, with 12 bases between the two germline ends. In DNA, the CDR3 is TGTGCCAGCAGGGACTACTGGCGAGATACGCAGTATTTT. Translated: CASRDYWRDTQYF.

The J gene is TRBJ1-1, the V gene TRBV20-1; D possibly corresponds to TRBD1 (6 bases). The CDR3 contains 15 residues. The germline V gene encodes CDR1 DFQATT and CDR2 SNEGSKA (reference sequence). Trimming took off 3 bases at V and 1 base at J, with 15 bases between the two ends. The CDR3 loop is CSARMPARGNTEAFF. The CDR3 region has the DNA TGCAGTGCTAGGATGCCGGCCAGGGGGAACACTGAAGCTTTCTTT.

The CDR3 sequence: CSAETGKGTGELFF. Here the CDR3 DNA reads TGCAGTGCAGAGACAGGGAAGGGCACCGGGGAGCTGTTTTTT. This sequence joins TRBV20-1 and TRBJ2-2; TRBD1 agrees at 7 bases. The CDR3 totals 14 residues. The junction had 8 bases not matched to a gene; V was cut back by 6 bases and J by 4 bases. CDR1 is DFQATT and CDR2 is SNEGSKA in the germline V gene (reference sequence).

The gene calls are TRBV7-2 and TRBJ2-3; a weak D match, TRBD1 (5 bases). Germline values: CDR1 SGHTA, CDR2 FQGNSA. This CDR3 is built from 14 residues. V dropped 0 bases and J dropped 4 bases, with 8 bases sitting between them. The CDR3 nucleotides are TGTGCCAGCAGCTTAGCATTGGGGCCAGATACGCAGTATTTT. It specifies CASSLALGPDTQYF.

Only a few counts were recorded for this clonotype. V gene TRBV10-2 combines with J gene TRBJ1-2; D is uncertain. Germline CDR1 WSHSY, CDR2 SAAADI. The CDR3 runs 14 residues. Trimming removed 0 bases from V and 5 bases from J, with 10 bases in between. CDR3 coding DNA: TGCGCCAGCAGTGAGTCAAGAAAACAGTATGGCTACACCTTC. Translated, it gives CASSESRKQYGYTF.

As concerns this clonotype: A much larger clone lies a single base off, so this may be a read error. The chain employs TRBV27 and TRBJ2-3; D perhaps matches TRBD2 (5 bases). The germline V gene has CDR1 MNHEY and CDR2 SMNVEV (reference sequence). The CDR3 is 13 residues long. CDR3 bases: TGTGCCGGCAGTGCAACCGGACTCCATACGCAGTATTTT. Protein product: CAGSATGLHTQYF.

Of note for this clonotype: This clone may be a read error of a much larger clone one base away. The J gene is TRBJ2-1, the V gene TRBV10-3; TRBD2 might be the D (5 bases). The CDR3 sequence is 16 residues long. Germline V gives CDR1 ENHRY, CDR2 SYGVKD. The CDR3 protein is CAIFLSWVLANNKQFF. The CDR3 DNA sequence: TGTGCCATTTTCCTATCCTGGGTGCTAGCTAACAATAAGCAGTTCTTC.

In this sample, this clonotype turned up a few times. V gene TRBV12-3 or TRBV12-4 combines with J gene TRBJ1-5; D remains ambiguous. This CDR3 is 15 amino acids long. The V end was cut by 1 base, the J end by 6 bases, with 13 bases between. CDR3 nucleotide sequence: TGTGCCAGCAGTTTAGGTGGTCAGACCGGTCAGCCCCAGCATTTT. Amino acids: CASSLGGQTGQPQHF.

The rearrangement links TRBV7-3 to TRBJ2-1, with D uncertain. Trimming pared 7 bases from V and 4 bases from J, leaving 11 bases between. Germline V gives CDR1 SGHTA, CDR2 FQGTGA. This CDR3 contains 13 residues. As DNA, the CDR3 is TGTGCCAGCAACGAAGGCCCGTACAATGAGCAGTTCTTC. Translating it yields CASNEGPYNEQFF.

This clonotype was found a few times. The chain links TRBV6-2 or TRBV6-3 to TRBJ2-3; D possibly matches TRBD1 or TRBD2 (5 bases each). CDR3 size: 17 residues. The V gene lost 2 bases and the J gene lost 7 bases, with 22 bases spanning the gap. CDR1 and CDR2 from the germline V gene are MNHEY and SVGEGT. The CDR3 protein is CASSYQKKTLGVNTQYF. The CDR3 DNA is TGTGCCAGCAGTTACCAGAAGAAGACACTGGGGGTTAATACGCAGTATTTT.

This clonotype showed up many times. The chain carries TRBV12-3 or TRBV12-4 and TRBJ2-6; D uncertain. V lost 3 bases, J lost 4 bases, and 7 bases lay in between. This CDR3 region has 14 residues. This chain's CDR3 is CASSFSPGANVLTF. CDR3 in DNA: TGTGCCAGCAGTTTTTCCCCCGGGGCCAACGTCCTGACTTTC.

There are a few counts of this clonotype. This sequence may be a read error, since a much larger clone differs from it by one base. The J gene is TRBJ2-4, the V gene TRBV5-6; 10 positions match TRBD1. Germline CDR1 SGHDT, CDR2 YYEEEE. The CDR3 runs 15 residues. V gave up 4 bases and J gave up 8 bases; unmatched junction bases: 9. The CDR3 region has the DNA TGTGCCAGCAGCCCGGGGGGGACAGGGGAGGACATTCAGTACTTC. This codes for CASSPGGTGEDIQYF.

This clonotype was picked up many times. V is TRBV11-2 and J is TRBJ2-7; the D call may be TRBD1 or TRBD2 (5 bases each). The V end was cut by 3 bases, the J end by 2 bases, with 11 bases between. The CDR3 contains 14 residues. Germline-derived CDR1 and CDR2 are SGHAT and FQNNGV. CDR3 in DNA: TGTGCCAGCAGCTTGGGACCCACTACCTACGAGCAGTACTTC. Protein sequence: CASSLGPTTYEQYF.

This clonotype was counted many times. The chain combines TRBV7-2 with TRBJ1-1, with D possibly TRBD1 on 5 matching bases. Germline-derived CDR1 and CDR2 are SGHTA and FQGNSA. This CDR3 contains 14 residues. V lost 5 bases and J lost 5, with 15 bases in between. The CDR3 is CASSPQVLGTEAFF. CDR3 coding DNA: TGTGCCAGCAGCCCACAGGTATTGGGAACTGAAGCTTTCTTT.

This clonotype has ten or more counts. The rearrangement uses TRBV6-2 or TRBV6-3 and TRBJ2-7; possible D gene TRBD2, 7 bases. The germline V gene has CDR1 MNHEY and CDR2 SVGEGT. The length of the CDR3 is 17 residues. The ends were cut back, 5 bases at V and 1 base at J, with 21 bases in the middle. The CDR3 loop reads CASSPQGLRGPSYEQYF. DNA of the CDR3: TGTGCCAGCAGTCCCCAAGGCCTGCGGGGGCCTTCCTACGAGCAGTACTTC.

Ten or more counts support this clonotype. The CDR3 DNA reads as TGTGCCAGCAGCTTCGACAGGAGTAAGACCCAGTACTTC. Amino acids: CASSFDRSKTQYF. The genes are TRBV7-6 and TRBJ2-5; D possibly corresponds to TRBD1 (6 bases). V lost 3 bases, J lost 6 bases, and 11 bases lay in between. Germline V CDR1 and CDR2: SGHVS, FNYEAQ. The CDR3 extends over 13 amino acids.

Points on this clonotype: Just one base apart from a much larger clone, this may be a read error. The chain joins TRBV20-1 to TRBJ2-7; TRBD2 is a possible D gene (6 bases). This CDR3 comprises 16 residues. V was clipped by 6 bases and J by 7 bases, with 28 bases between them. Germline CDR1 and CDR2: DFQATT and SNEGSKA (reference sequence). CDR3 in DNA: TGCAGTGCCCCATCTAGAAGGCGGGGTCCTTCCAATGAGCAGTACTTC. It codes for CSAPSRRRGPSNEQYF.

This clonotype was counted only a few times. CDR3 sequence reads: CASSLAGQGTPQHF. Here the CDR3 DNA reads TGTGCCAGCAGCTTAGCGGGACAGGGGACGCCCCAGCATTTT. V gene TRBV7-2 combines with J gene TRBJ1-5; TRBD1 matches 10 bases. The CDR3 runs 14 residues. Germline trimming cut 0 bases from V and 9 bases from J; bases unmatched to any gene: 2. The germline V gene has CDR1 SGHTA and CDR2 FQGNSA.

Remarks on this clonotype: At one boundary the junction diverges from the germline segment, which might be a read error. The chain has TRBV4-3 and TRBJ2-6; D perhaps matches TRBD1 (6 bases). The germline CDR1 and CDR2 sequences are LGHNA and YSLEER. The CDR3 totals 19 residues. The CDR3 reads CASSQGGFTGRTGADVLTF. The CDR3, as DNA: TGCGCCAGCAGCCAAGGGGGTTTTACAGGGCGAACTGGGGCCGACGTCCTGACTTTC.

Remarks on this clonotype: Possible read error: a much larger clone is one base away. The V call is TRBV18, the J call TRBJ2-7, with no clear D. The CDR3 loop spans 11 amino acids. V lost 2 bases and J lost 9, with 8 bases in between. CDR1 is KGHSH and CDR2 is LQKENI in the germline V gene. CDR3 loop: CASSPKNGQYF. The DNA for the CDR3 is TGTGCCAGCTCACCAAAAAACGGGCAGTACTTC.

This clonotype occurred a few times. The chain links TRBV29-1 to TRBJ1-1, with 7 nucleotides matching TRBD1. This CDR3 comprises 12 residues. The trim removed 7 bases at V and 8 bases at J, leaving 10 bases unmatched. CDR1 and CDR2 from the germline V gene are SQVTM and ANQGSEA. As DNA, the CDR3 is TGCAGCGCTACGACAGGGCAAAAAGAAGCTTTCTTT. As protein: CSATTGQKEAFF.

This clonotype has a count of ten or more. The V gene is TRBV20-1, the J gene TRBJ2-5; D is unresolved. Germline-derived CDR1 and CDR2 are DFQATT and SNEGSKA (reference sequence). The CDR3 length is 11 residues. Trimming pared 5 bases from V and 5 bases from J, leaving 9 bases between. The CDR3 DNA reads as TGCAGTGCTGGCAGTAAGGAGACCCAGTACTTC. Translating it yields CSAGSKETQYF.

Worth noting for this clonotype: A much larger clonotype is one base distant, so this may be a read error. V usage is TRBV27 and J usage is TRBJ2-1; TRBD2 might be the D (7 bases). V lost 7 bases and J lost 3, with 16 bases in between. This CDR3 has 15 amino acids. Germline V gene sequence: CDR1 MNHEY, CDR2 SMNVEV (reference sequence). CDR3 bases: TGTGCCAGCACTCAAGGGGGAGGGCTCTACAATGAGCAGTTCTTC. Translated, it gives CASTQGGGLYNEQFF.

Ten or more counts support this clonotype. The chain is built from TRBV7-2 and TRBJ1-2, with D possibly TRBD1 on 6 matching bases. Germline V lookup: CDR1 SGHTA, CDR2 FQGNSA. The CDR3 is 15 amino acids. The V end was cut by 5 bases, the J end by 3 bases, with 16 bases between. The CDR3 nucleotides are TGTGCCAGCAGCCGAGCCGCAGGGGTTTACTATGGCTACACCTTC. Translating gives CASSRAAGVYYGYTF.

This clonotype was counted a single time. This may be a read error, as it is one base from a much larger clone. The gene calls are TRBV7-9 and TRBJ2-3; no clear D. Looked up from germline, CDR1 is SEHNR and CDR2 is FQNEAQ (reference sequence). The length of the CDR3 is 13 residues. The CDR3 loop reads CANSFRERDTQYF. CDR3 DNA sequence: TGTGCCAACAGCTTTAGAGAGAGAGATACGCAGTATTTT.

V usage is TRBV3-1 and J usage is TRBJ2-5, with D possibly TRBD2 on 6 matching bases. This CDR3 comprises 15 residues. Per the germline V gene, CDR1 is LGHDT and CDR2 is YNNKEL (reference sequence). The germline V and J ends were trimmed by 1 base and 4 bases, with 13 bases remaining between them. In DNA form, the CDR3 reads TGTGCCAGCAGCCAAGGGAGGGTAGAGTTAGAGACCCAGTACTTC. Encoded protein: CASSQGRVELETQYF.

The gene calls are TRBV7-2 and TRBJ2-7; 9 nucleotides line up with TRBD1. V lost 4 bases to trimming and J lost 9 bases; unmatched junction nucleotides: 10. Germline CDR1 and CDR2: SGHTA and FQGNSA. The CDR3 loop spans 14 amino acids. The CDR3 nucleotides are TGTGCCAGCAGCTCGTCGGGACAGGGCTCGGTGCAGTACTTC. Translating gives CASSSSGQGSVQYF. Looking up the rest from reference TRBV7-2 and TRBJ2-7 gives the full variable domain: GAGVSQSPSNKVTEKGKDVELRCDPISGHTALYWYRQSLGQGLEFLIYFQGNSAPDKSGLPSDRFSAERTGGSVSTLTIQRTQQEDSAVYLCASSSSGQGSVQYFGPGTRLTVT.

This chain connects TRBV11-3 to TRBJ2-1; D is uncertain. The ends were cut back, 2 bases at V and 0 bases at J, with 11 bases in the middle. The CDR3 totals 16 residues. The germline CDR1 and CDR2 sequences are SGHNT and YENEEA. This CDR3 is CASSLRFGISYNEQFF. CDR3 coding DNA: TGTGCCAGCAGCTTAAGGTTCGGAATCTCCTACAATGAGCAGTTCTTC.

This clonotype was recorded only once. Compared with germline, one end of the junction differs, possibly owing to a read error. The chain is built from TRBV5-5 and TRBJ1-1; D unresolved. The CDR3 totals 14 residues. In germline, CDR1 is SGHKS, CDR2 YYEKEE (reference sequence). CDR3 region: CAISLAVVNTEAFF. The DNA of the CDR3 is TGTGCCATCAGCTTGGCCGTAGTGAACACTGAAGCTTTCTTT.